A single sample is the source of the 16 T cell receptor beta chains below, sequenced in a study of shared clonotypes between healthy human individuals. Selected positively for CCR7 and CD45RO-negative, naive CD8 cells excluded terminally differentiated effector memory CD45RA+ cells. Profiled with immunoSEQ multiplex PCR; TCRdb holds only in-frame clones, not every one. The sample shows about 1,900,000 clones, about 95% of them seen only once. Sequencing was performed on naive CD8+ T cells sorted from blood. The receptor source for this set is a man younger than 35 in good health.

The rearrangement joins TRBV5-5 to TRBJ2-2; the D gene is possibly TRBD2 (6 bases). This CDR3 has 17 residues. Trimming took 0 bases from V and 3 from J, leaving 15 bases between them. CDR1 and CDR2 from the germline V gene are SGHKS and YYEKEE (reference sequence). As DNA, the CDR3 is TGTGCCAGCAGCTTGGCGGGTTTAGCGGAAGACACCGGGGAGCTGTTTTTT. Protein product: CASSLAGLAEDTGELFF.

DNA of the CDR3: TGTGCCAGCAGCTTAGTCCCGTTAGGAGGGTTAGAGTCCTACGAGCAGTACTTC. It codes for CASSLVPLGGLESYEQYF. The rearrangement joins TRBV7-9 to TRBJ2-7, with a possible D match to TRBD2 (6 bases). Trimming removed 1 base at V and 1 base at J, with 20 bases between. Germline V gives CDR1 SEHNR, CDR2 FQNEAQ (reference sequence). The CDR3 totals 18 residues.

The chain combines TRBV6-6 with TRBJ1-5; 11 bases align to TRBD1. The J segment lost 7 bases and the V segment lost 5 bases, leaving 4 bases of the junction unmatched. The CDR3 extends over 14 amino acids. CDR1 and CDR2 (germline): MNHNY, SVGAGI (reference sequence). CDR3: CASSGTGGMQPQHF. DNA of the CDR3: TGTGCCAGCAGTGGGACAGGGGGGATGCAGCCCCAGCATTTT.

The chain joins TRBV13 to TRBJ2-5, with 8 bases fitting TRBD1. Germline trimming cut 3 bases from V and 4 bases from J; bases unmatched to any gene: 7. CDR1 is PRHDT, CDR2 FYEKMQ, per germline (reference sequence). This CDR3 has 15 amino acids. As DNA, the CDR3 is TGTGCCAGCAGCTTCCGGGGACAGGTTGGAGAGACCCAGTACTTC. Translation: CASSFRGQVGETQYF.

Remarks on this clone: Distinct nucleotide sequences in the sample also encode this CDR3. The genes are TRBV11-2 and TRBJ2-7; D ambiguous. Germline CDR1 SGHAT, CDR2 FQNNGV. CDR3 length equals 12 residues. Trimming cost V 4 bases and J 6 bases, with 10 bases left between them. The CDR3 sequence is CASSSRSGEQYF. For the CDR3, the DNA is TGTGCCAGCAGCTCTAGAAGTGGCGAGCAGTACTTC.

In regard to this clone: Other DNA sequences in the sample encode the same CDR3. For the CDR3, the DNA is TGTGCCAGCAGTTACTCAGAGGGTGCGGTCACTGAAGCTTTCTTT. This sequence encodes CASSYSEGAVTEAFF. The chain carries TRBV6-6 and TRBJ1-1; D unclear. The CDR3 covers 15 residues. V lost 0 bases to trimming and J lost 4 bases, with 12 bases between them. Germline CDR1 reads MNHNY; CDR2 reads SVGAGI (reference sequence).

The chain carries TRBV25-1 and TRBJ2-7; 8 nucleotides match TRBD1. Looked up from germline, CDR1 is MGHDK and CDR2 is SYGVNS. The V gene end was trimmed by 3 bases and the J gene end by 3 bases; junction bases not matched to a gene: 4. This CDR3 is 14 amino acids long. CDR3 coding DNA: TGTGCCAGCAGTGACTGGACAGGGAACTACGAGCAGTACTTC. Its protein product is CASSDWTGNYEQYF.

The chain links TRBV7-9 to TRBJ2-7; D is unresolved. The CDR3 covers 15 residues. The germline CDR1 and CDR2 sequences are SEHNR and FQNEAQ (reference sequence). Trimming shortened V by 7 bases and J by 2 bases, and 18 bases separated the two germline ends. CDR3 sequence: CASTLASARTYEQYF. The DNA for the CDR3 is TGTGCCAGCACCCTCGCTTCTGCCAGGACCTACGAGCAGTACTTC.

The rearrangement joins TRBV25-1 to TRBJ1-4; D remains ambiguous. Trimming took off 6 bases at V and 8 bases at J, with 10 bases between the two ends. Germline-derived CDR1 and CDR2 are MGHDK and SYGVNS. This CDR3 is built from 12 residues. The CDR3 DNA reads as TGTGCCAGCAGGGTAGGAGGAGAAAAACTGTTTTTT. Translating gives CASRVGGEKLFF.

V and J are TRBV27 and TRBJ1-5, with a tentative D call TRBD1 (5 bases). Germline lookup yields CDR1 MNHEY and CDR2 SMNVEV (reference sequence). V gave up 5 bases and J gave up 4 bases, with 12 bases separating them. This CDR3 contains 14 residues. CDR3 nucleotides: TGTGCCAGCAGTCCGGGACCGGGGAATCAGCCCCAGCATTTT. This encodes CASSPGPGNQPQHF.

This clone has only one observation. The chain joins TRBV9 to TRBJ2-3; TRBD2 matches 9 bases. The germline V gene has CDR1 SGDLS and CDR2 YYNGEE. Losses at the gene ends were 3 bases for V and 1 base for J; bases not matched to a gene: 3. The CDR3 spans 15 residues. CDR3 loop: CASSESSGGTDTQYF. In DNA form, the CDR3 reads TGTGCCAGCAGCGAATCTAGCGGGGGCACAGATACGCAGTATTTT.

The chain employs TRBV10-2 and TRBJ1-1, with D possibly matching TRBD1 (5 bases). This CDR3 contains 14 residues. V lost 1 base to trimming and J lost 6 bases, with 12 bases between them. Germline CDR1 is WSHSY and CDR2 is SAAADI. The CDR3 DNA reads as TGCGCCAGCAGTGAGTGGTGGCGAGGGGCTGAAGCTTTCTTT. It translates to CASSEWWRGAEAFF.

This clone appeared once. The CDR3 nucleotides read TGCGCCAGCAGCGATCCGGGACAGGGGTTAGGGATTGATGAGCAGTTCTTC. Amino acids: CASSDPGQGLGIDEQFF. This chain joins TRBV5-1 and TRBJ2-1; 10 positions agree with TRBD1. From germline, CDR1 is SGHRS and CDR2 YFSETQ. CDR3 length equals 17 residues. V lost 4 bases, J lost 8 bases, and 15 bases stayed unmatched.

The rearrangement links TRBV4-1 to TRBJ1-5; D is possibly TRBD1 (5 bases). Germline values: CDR1 MGHRA, CDR2 YSYEKL. Trimming shortened V by 0 bases and J by 5 bases, and 20 bases separated the two germline ends. The length of the CDR3 is 18 residues. CDR3 amino acids: CASSQEEPGRLGDQPQHF. The CDR3 nucleotides read TGCGCCAGCAGCCAAGAAGAACCGGGCAGGTTGGGGGATCAGCCCCAGCATTTT.

The chain is built from TRBV4-3 and TRBJ1-2; D is ambiguous. Trimming stripped 0 bases from V and 4 bases from J, with 9 bases between. Germline loops: CDR1 LGHNA, CDR2 YSLEER. The CDR3 contains 14 residues. Here the CDR3 DNA reads TGCGCCAGCAGCCAAGAGGAGGAGGGCTATGGCTACACCTTC. Its translation: CASSQEEEGYGYTF.

This chain links TRBV29-1 with TRBJ2-6; D is uncertain. The CDR3 runs to 14 residues. CDR1 and CDR2 from the germline V gene are SQVTM and ANQGSEA. With 4 bases removed from V and 0 bases from J, the gap between germline ends came to 7 bases. This CDR3 is CSVALVSGANVLTF. CDR3 coding DNA: TGCAGCGTTGCTCTCGTCTCTGGGGCCAACGTCCTGACTTTC.